A single sample gave rise to the 3 T cell receptor beta chains below, sequenced in a study of graft-versus-host responses after intestinal transplantation. Only in-frame clones appear in the TCRdb table, and some are missing; sequencing was by immunoSEQ multiplex PCR. The sample lists 95,000 to 130,000 clones, 75% to 95% occurring once. No cognate antigen is known for these TCRs. The material sequenced was unstimulated CD4+ T cells sorted from spleen or lymph node cells, taken before intestinal transplant. These receptors originate from a human donor who received an intestinal transplant.

The chain combines TRBV7-3 with TRBJ2-1; unclear D gene. The CDR3 consists of 13 residues. The germline V gene encodes CDR1 SGHTA and CDR2 FQGTGA. Trimming took 2 bases from V and 2 from J, leaving 4 bases between them. CDR3 loop: CASSLGAYNEQFF. In DNA, the CDR3 is TGTGCCAGCAGCTTAGGAGCCTACAATGAGCAGTTCTTC.

This clone appeared a single time. This chain links TRBV7-2 with TRBJ2-2; D is possibly TRBD2 (5 bases). Germline assignment: CDR1 SGHTA and CDR2 FQGNSA. The CDR3 loop spans 16 amino acids. Trimming shortened V by 2 bases and J by 1 base, and 11 bases separated the two germline ends. The CDR3 DNA follows: TGTGCCAGCAGCTTAACGGGAAGACTGAACACCGGGGAGCTGTTTTTT. Residues: CASSLTGRLNTGELFF. Using reference TRBV7-2 and TRBJ2-2 for the parts outside the CDR3, the full variable domain is GAGVSQSPSNKVTEKGKDVELRCDPISGHTALYWYRQSLGQGLEFLIYFQGNSAPDKSGLPSDRFSAERTGGSVSTLTIQRTQQEDSAVYLCASSLTGRLNTGELFFGEGSRLTVL.

V and J are TRBV11-2 and TRBJ2-5; 8 positions match TRBD2. The CDR3 is 16 amino acids. After removal of 1 base from V and 5 bases from J, the junction contained 9 bases not matched to a gene. Germline V gene sequence: CDR1 SGHAT, CDR2 FQNNGV. The CDR3 coding sequence is TGTGCCAGCAGCTTAGGGCGCCCCCCGGGGGGGGAGACCCAGTACTTC. Translating gives CASSLGRPPGGETQYF.